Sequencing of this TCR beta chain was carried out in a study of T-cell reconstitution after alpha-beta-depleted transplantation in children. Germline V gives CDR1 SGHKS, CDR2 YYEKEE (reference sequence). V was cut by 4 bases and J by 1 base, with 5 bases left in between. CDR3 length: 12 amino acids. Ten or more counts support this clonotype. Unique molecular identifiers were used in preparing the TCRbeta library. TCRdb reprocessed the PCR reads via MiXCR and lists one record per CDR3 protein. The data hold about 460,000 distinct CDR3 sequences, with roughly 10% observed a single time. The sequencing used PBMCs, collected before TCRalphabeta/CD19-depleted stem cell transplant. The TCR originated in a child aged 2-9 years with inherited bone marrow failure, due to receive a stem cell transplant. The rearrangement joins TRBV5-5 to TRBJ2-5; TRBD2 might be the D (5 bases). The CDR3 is CASSGLQETQYF. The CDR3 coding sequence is TGTGCCAGCAGCGGACTCCAAGAGACCCAGTACTTC.